This T cell receptor beta chain came from a study of blood T cell repertoires in COVID-19. Study as a whole: T cells, B-cell-depleted T cells, or PBMCs supplied cDNA or gDNA.

J lost 5 bases, V lost 0 bases, and 6 bases had no gene match. This CDR3 has 15 residues. CDR1 KGHSH and CDR2 LQKENI come from the germline V gene. Authors' analysis steps: Amplification of reference gene primers provided the estimated nucleated cell counts. Produced via immunoSEQ multiplex PCR; TCRdb's table is partial and in-frame only. That table gives V, J and clone size, and the DNA gave D and trimming. The table records over 150,000 clones, about 90% of them present only once. This TCR was sampled from a man aged 50 to 60 with acute or convalescent COVID-19. Sequencing used peripheral blood. V usage is TRBV18 and J usage is TRBJ2-5, with 7 bases fitting TRBD1. The CDR3 sequence: CASSPPNRGAETQYF. The CDR3 coding sequence is TGTGCCAGCTCACCACCGAACAGGGGAGCGGAGACCCAGTACTTC.